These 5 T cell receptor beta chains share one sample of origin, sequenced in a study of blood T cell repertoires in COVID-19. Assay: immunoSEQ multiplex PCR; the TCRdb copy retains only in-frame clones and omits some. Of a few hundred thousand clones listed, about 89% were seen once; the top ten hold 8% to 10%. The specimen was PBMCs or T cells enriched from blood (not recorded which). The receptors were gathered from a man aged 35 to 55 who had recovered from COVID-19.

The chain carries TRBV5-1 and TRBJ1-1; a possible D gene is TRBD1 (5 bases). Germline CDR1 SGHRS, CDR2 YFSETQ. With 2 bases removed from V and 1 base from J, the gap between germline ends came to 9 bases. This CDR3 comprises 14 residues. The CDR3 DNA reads TGCGCCAGCAGCTTTGGGGGGGAGAACACTGAAGCTTTCTTT. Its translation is CASSFGGENTEAFF.

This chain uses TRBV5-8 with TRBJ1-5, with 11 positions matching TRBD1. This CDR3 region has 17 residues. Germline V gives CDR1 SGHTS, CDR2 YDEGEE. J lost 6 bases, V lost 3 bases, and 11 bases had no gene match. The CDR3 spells CASSSLPWTGGGQPQHF. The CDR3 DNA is TGTGCCAGCAGCTCCCTCCCTTGGACAGGGGGCGGTCAGCCCCAGCATTTT.

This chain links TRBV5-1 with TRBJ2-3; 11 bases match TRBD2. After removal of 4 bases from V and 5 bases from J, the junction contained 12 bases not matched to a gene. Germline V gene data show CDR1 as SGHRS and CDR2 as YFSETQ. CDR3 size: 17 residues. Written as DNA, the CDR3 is TGCGCCAGCAGCAGCCGGAGTAGCGGGAGGGTAGGAGATACGCAGTATTTT. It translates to CASSSRSSGRVGDTQYF.

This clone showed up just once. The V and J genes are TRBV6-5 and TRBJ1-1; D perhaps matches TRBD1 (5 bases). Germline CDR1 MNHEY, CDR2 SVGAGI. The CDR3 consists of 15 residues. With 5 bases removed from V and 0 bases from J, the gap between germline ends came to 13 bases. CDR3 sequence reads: CASSIGDAVNTEAFF. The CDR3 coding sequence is TGTGCCAGCAGTATAGGGGATGCGGTGAACACTGAAGCTTTCTTT.

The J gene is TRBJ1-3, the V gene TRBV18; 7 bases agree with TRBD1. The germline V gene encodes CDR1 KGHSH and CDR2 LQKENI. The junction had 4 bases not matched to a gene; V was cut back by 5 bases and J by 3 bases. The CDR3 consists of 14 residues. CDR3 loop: CASSKGADGNTIYF. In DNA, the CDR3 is TGTGCCAGCTCAAAGGGGGCGGATGGAAACACCATATATTTT.